What follows is one T cell receptor (beta chain) and its context. Its target is unknown. Sequenced by immunoSEQ multiplex PCR; TCRdb stores in-frame clones only, minus some. The sample holds 95,000 to 130,000 clones, approximately 90% seen once. With V trimmed by 0 bases and J by 6 bases, 5 bases remained unmatched. This CDR3 region has 15 residues. Germline lookup yields CDR1 SNHLY and CDR2 FYNNEI. This sample was taken from a study of T cell clones after liver transplantation. Study at large: Three of the eight recipients were HCV-positive; the rest had non-autoimmune, non-viral transplant indications. Blood was drawn pre-transplant, before withdrawal, and after full or failed withdrawal.

Regarding the study as a whole: A larger donor-reactive than third-party decline suggested partial antigen-specific deletion.

The sample in question was CD4+ T cells from blood, obtained 12 months after liver transplant. This sequence originates from a human patient who received a liver transplant. Some of the T cells may derive from the graft donor. The V call is TRBV2, the J call TRBJ2-3; 8 positions match TRBD2. For the CDR3, the DNA is TGTGCCAGCAGTGAAGCTACGGGAGGGCCGGATACGCAGTATTTT. Its translation is CASSEATGGPDTQYF. Filled out from reference TRBV2 and TRBJ2-3, the complete variable domain reads EPEVTQTPSHQVTQMGQEVILRCVPISNHLYFYWYRQILGQKVEFLVSFYNNEISEKSEIFDDQFSVERPDGSNFTLKIRSTKLEDSAMYFCASSEATGGPDTQYFGPGTRLTVL.